These 20 T cell receptor beta chains originate from one sample sequenced in a study of T cell responses to AZD1222 COVID-19 vaccine. TCRdb's table, derived via immunoSEQ multiplex PCR, lists solely in-frame clones and lacks some. The repertoire holds 100,000 to 150,000 clones, with around 87% as singletons. Source: peripheral blood, taken on day 0 of AZD1222 vaccination. These receptors originate from an adult in good health.

This chain uses TRBV5-1 with TRBJ1-1; TRBD1 matches 10 bases. CDR1 and CDR2 from the germline V gene are SGHRS and YFSETQ. The CDR3 totals 17 residues. V was pared by 4 bases and J by 3 bases, with 12 bases of the junction left unmatched. For the CDR3, the DNA is TGCGCCAGCAGCCCGGGACCACCGGGACAGGGGCACACTGAAGCTTTCTTT. This codes for CASSPGPPGQGHTEAFF. The full variable domain, completed using reference TRBV5-1 and TRBJ1-1, is KAGVTQTPRYLIKTRGQQVTLSCSPISGHRSVSWYQQTPGQGLQFLFEYFSETQRNKGNFPGRFSGRQFSNSRSEMNVSTLELGDSALYLCASSPGPPGQGHTEAFFGQGTRLTVV.

The rearrangement links TRBV5-1 to TRBJ1-2; the D gene is possibly TRBD1 (6 bases). V lost 0 bases and J lost 6, with 12 bases in between. CDR1 and CDR2 (germline): SGHRS, YFSETQ. The CDR3 is 14 residues long. CDR3 sequence (DNA): TGCGCCAGCAGCTTGGCTGTCGGGACAAATGGCTACACCTTC. The encoded protein is CASSLAVGTNGYTF.

This chain links TRBV27 with TRBJ1-2, with D maybe TRBD1 (5 bases). Trimming removed 5 bases from V and 3 bases from J, with 16 bases in between. The length of the CDR3 is 15 residues. Germline CDR1 and CDR2: MNHEY and SMNVEV (reference sequence). The CDR3 loop reads CASSGGGGRHYGYTF. The CDR3 coding sequence is TGTGCCAGCAGTGGGGGAGGAGGCCGTCACTATGGCTACACCTTC.

The chain combines TRBV4-3 with TRBJ2-2; unclear D gene. Trimming pared 1 base from V and 4 bases from J, leaving 10 bases between. In germline, CDR1 is LGHNA, CDR2 YSLEER. The CDR3 spans 15 residues. This CDR3 is CASSQAPTRTGELFF. CDR3 DNA sequence: TGCGCCAGCAGCCAAGCGCCGACCCGCACCGGGGAGCTGTTTTTT.

The gene calls are TRBV5-1 and TRBJ2-7; D uncertain. The CDR3 consists of 15 residues. Germline V gene data show CDR1 as SGHRS and CDR2 as YFSETQ. Trimming left V 2 bases short and J 0 bases short, with 12 bases between. The CDR3 sequence is CASSLIGESSYEQYF. As DNA, the CDR3 is TGCGCCAGCAGCTTAATAGGTGAGAGCTCCTACGAGCAGTACTTC.

This chain links TRBV28 with TRBJ1-5; 9 bases are a match to TRBD1. J gave up 3 bases and V 8 bases, and 8 bases lay outside the gene matches. CDR1 and CDR2 from the germline V gene are MDHEN and SYDVKM. CDR3 length: 15 residues. The CDR3 coding sequence is TGTGCCAGCGTAGACAGGGGGGAACCCAATCAGCCCCAGCATTTT. It translates to CASVDRGEPNQPQHF.

The chain joins TRBV20-1 to TRBJ2-1; 8 positions match TRBD2. This CDR3 is built from 14 residues. Germline CDR1 DFQATT, CDR2 SNEGSKA (reference sequence). V lost 3 bases, J lost 5 bases, and 6 bases stayed unmatched. The DNA of the CDR3 is TGCAGTGCTAGTCAAACGGGGGGGAACAATGAGCAGTTCTTC. This codes for CSASQTGGNNEQFF.

This chain links TRBV28 with TRBJ2-3, with D perhaps matching TRBD2 (6 bases). The germline V and J ends were trimmed by 5 bases and 6 bases, with 21 bases remaining between them. This CDR3 comprises 16 residues. Germline CDR1 is MDHEN and CDR2 is SYDVKM. The CDR3 sequence is CASSPGGAGLADTQYF. In DNA, the CDR3 is TGTGCCAGCAGTCCCGGAGGGGCAGGGCTTGCGGATACGCAGTATTTT. The full variable domain, rest sourced from reference TRBV28 and TRBJ2-3, is DVKVTQSSRYLVKRTGEKVFLECVQDMDHENMFWYRQDPGLGLRLIYFSYDVKMKEKGDIPEGYSVSREKKERFSLILESASTNQTSMYLCASSPGGAGLADTQYFGPGTRLTVL.

The chain joins TRBV7-2 to TRBJ2-7; D not certain. The V gene's germline CDR1 is SGHTA and CDR2 FQGNSA. This CDR3 contains 14 residues. V was cut by 4 bases and J by 0 bases, with 10 bases left in between. Here the CDR3 reads CASSSYGSSYEQYF. CDR3 sequence (DNA): TGTGCCAGCAGCTCCTACGGAAGCTCCTACGAGCAGTACTTC.

In DNA, the CDR3 is TGTGCCAGCAGCTTAGTAGCGGGGGGTCTCTACAATGAGCAGTTCTTC. It specifies CASSLVAGGLYNEQFF. The chain uses TRBV11-2 and TRBJ2-1; the match to TRBD2 covers 10 bases. CDR1 SGHAT and CDR2 FQNNGV come from the germline V gene. With 1 base clipped from V and 3 bases from J, the junction kept 3 bases outside the gene matches. This CDR3 region has 16 residues.

The genes are TRBV19 and TRBJ2-2; D might be TRBD2 (6 bases). In germline, CDR1 is LNHDA, CDR2 SQIVND (reference sequence). The CDR3 extends over 16 amino acids. V gave up 5 bases and J gave up 7 bases, with 20 bases separating them. The CDR3 sequence: CASSLGTQVDVGELFF. CDR3 coding DNA: TGTGCCAGTAGTCTCGGGACTCAAGTTGACGTCGGGGAGCTGTTTTTT.

V usage is TRBV5-1 and J usage is TRBJ1-2; 10 nucleotides line up with TRBD1. The CDR3 consists of 16 residues. With 5 bases clipped from V and 7 bases from J, the junction kept 14 bases outside the gene matches. Per the germline V gene, CDR1 is SGHRS and CDR2 is YFSETQ. This CDR3 reads CASSADPGQGSGGYTF. The CDR3 bases are TGCGCCAGCAGTGCCGATCCGGGACAGGGGTCGGGTGGCTACACCTTC.

The chain couples TRBV6-5 to TRBJ1-5; weak D call: TRBD1 (5 bases). The germline CDR1 and CDR2 sequences are MNHEY and SVGAGI. The ends were cut back, 7 bases at V and 6 bases at J, with 16 bases in the middle. The CDR3 length is 14 residues. In DNA, the CDR3 is TGTGCCAGCAAAGGGGATCGACTACCTCAGCCCCAGCATTTT. Translated, it gives CASKGDRLPQPQHF.

The table lists this clone with a few counts. The V gene is TRBV12-5, the J gene TRBJ1-1; D gene ambiguous. CDR3 length equals 12 residues. Deletions cut 2 bases from V and 10 bases from J, with 11 bases between. From germline, CDR1 is LGHNT and CDR2 FRNRAP. The CDR3 loop is CASGLTGSAAFF. CDR3 DNA: TGTGCTAGTGGTTTGACCGGGTCTGCAGCTTTCTTT.

CDR3 DNA: TGTGCCAGCAGCTTATTTGGCGGGAGGAATACAGATACGCAGTATTTT. It is translated as CASSLFGGRNTDTQYF. V gene TRBV7-2 combines with J gene TRBJ2-3; 8 bases line up with TRBD2. This CDR3 contains 16 residues. V lost 2 bases and J lost 3; bases outside the gene matches: 7. Germline values: CDR1 SGHTA, CDR2 FQGNSA. Based on the CDR3 plus reference TRBV7-2 and TRBJ2-3, the full variable domain is GAGVSQSPSNKVTEKGKDVELRCDPISGHTALYWYRQSLGQGLEFLIYFQGNSAPDKSGLPSDRFSAERTGGSVSTLTIQRTQQEDSAVYLCASSLFGGRNTDTQYFGPGTRLTVL.

This rearrangement joins TRBV7-9 to TRBJ2-7; D remains unclear. V was shortened by 6 bases and J by 5 bases, with 17 bases between the two germline ends. The CDR3 contains 14 residues. The germline CDR1 and CDR2 sequences are SEHNR and FQNEAQ (reference sequence). Here the CDR3 DNA reads TGTGCCAGCAGTCCCGCCGGGCTGGGGAACGAGCAGTACTTC. It encodes CASSPAGLGNEQYF.

The V and J genes are TRBV27 and TRBJ1-1; D uncertain. Trimming cost V 3 bases and J 4 bases, with 3 bases left between them. Germline assignment: CDR1 MNHEY and CDR2 SMNVEV (reference sequence). The CDR3 runs to 11 residues. The CDR3 nucleotides read TGTGCCAGCAGTTTGGGCACTGAAGCTTTCTTT. Encoded protein: CASSLGTEAFF.

This chain links TRBV27 with TRBJ1-5; D gene ambiguous. V was trimmed by 7 bases and J by 4 bases, leaving 8 bases between them. CDR1 is MNHEY, CDR2 SMNVEV, per germline (reference sequence). The CDR3 totals 12 residues. Here the CDR3 DNA reads TGTGCCAGCACAAGCGGAAATCAGCCCCAGCATTTT. This sequence encodes CASTSGNQPQHF.

This chain joins TRBV6-5 and TRBJ2-7; no firm D call. V was trimmed by 1 base and J by 6 bases, leaving 13 bases between them. Germline V gene data show CDR1 as MNHEY and CDR2 as SVGAGI. The CDR3 is 14 amino acids. The CDR3 nucleotides read TGTGCCAGCAGTTACTTCCGCGCAAGTGGCGAGCAGTACTTC. As protein: CASSYFRASGEQYF.

This clone was observed a handful of times. The J gene is TRBJ1-1, the V gene TRBV19; no clear D. V lost 1 base and J 1 base, leaving 10 bases between the germline ends. The CDR3 is 15 amino acids. In germline, CDR1 is LNHDA, CDR2 SQIVND (reference sequence). The CDR3 sequence: CASSIGRQKNTEAFF. CDR3 nucleotides: TGTGCCAGTAGTATAGGGAGGCAGAAGAACACTGAAGCTTTCTTT. Drawing the rest from reference TRBV19 and TRBJ1-1, the complete variable domain is DGGITQSPKYLFRKEGQNVTLSCEQNLNHDAMYWYRQDPGQGLRLIYYSQIVNDFQKGDIAEGYSVSREKKESFPLTVTSAQKNPTAFYLCASSIGRQKNTEAFFGQGTRLTVV.